This TCR beta chain comes out of a study of cytomegalovirus exposure and HLA in healthy donors. Study-wide results and caveats: The only immune exposure information that was available was CMV serostatus. Exclusion applied to some V segments, including TRBV6-2 and TRBV6-3, as they were indistinguishable. According to reports, the classifier identified cytomegalovirus status with high specificity and sensitivity. Investigators reported 164 TCR beta chains as tied to cytomegalovirus.

The germline V gene encodes CDR1 SEHNR and CDR2 FQNEAQ (reference sequence). The CDR3 extends over 14 amino acids. V lost 5 bases and J lost 0, with 7 bases in between. This clone was seen a few times. Its matching antigen is unknown. Different DNA sequences within this sample yield the same CDR3. The PCR ran on 60 Vbeta and 13 Jbeta primers. Profiling relied on immunoSEQ multiplex PCR, and the TCRdb table lists in-frame clones only, not all of them. Of around 130,000 clones in the sample, 60% to 85% were seen once. The chain uses TRBV7-9 and TRBJ1-4; D call uncertain. Sequencing was carried out using PBMCs. This sequence was found in a woman between 40 and 55 years old in good health and CMV-seropositive. CDR3 loop: CASSRDATNEKLFF. The CDR3 DNA sequence: TGTGCCAGCAGCAGAGATGCAACTAATGAAAAACTGTTTTTT.